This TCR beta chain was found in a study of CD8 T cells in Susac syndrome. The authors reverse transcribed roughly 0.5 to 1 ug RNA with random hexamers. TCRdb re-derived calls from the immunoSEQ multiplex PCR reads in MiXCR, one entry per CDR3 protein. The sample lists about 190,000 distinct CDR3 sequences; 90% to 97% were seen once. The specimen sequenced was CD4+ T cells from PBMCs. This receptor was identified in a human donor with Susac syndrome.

CDR3 protein: CAWTGNSGNTIYF. CDR3 coding DNA: TGTGCCTGGACAGGCAACTCTGGAAACACCATATATTTT. V and J are TRBV30 and TRBJ1-3; D not certain. The CDR3 is 13 amino acids. Germline loops: CDR1 GTSNPN, CDR2 SVGIG (reference sequence). Trimming took 4 bases from V and 0 from J, leaving 7 bases between them.